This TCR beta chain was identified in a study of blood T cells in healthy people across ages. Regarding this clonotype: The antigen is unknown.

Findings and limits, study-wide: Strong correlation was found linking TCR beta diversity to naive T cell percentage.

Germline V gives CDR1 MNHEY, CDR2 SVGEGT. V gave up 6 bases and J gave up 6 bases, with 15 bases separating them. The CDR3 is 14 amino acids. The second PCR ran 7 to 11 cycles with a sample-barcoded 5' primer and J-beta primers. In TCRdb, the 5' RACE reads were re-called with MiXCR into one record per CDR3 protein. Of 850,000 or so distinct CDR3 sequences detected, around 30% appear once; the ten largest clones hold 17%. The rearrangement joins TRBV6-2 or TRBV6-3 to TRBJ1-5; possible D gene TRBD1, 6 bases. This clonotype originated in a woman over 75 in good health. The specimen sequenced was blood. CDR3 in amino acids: CASRRTEFGQPQHF. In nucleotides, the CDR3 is TGTGCCAGCAGACGGACAGAGTTCGGTCAGCCCCAGCATTTT.